The 20 T cell receptor beta chains below come from one sample, sequenced in a study of blood T cell repertoires in COVID-19. The assay was immunoSEQ multiplex PCR, and TCRdb's table has in-frame clones only and misses some. The sample holds about 74,000 clones, 91% seen once. Sequencing input: peripheral blood. Receptors originate from a woman aged 60-75 years with active COVID-19.

This chain connects TRBV3-1 (or the pseudogene TRBV3-2) to TRBJ1-5, with D hard to call. Germline V gene sequence: CDR1 LGHDT, CDR2 YNNKEL (reference sequence). The V end lost 0 bases, the J end lost 7 bases, and 10 bases lay between the germline ends. The CDR3 totals 14 residues. The CDR3 DNA sequence: TGTGCCAGCAGCCAAGATGCGGCATCCCAGCCCCAGCATTTT. Translating gives CASSQDAASQPQHF.

The CDR3 region is CASAISGGSYNEQFF. Here the CDR3 DNA reads TGTGCCAGCGCGATCAGTGGAGGGTCCTACAATGAGCAGTTCTTC. The chain couples TRBV11-2 to TRBJ2-1; D may be TRBD2 (6 bases). The germline gives CDR1 SGHAT, CDR2 FQNNGV. The CDR3 spans 15 residues. Trimming removed 8 bases at V and 1 base at J, with 15 bases between.

CDR3 coding DNA: TGTGCCAGCAGAAGACAGGGGAATAGCAATCAGCCCCAGCATTTT. Protein: CASRRQGNSNQPQHF. The chain carries TRBV6-5 and TRBJ1-5; 8 bases are a match to TRBD1. Unmatched junction bases numbered 4, after V lost 6 bases and J lost 0 bases. CDR1 MNHEY and CDR2 SVGAGI come from the germline V gene. CDR3 size: 15 residues.

The rearrangement uses TRBV5-6 and TRBJ2-3; 8 bases align to TRBD1. Germline assignment: CDR1 SGHDT and CDR2 YYEEEE. This CDR3 comprises 14 residues. Trimming removed 4 bases from V and 5 bases from J; junction bases left unmatched: 6. CDR3 loop: CASSLWTGRDTQYF. In nucleotides, the CDR3 is TGTGCCAGCAGCCTATGGACAGGGCGAGATACGCAGTATTTT.

The chain couples TRBV6-5 to TRBJ1-6; D unclear. V dropped 4 bases and J dropped 0 bases, with 7 bases sitting between them. Germline V CDR1 and CDR2: MNHEY, SVGAGI. The CDR3 length is 15 residues. The CDR3 nucleotides read TGTGCCAGCAGTTTAGAAAGCTCCTATAATTCACCCCTCCACTTT. Its protein product is CASSLESSYNSPLHF.

This chain uses TRBV25-1 with TRBJ1-4; TRBD1 might be the D (6 bases). V was shortened by 1 base and J by 8 bases, with 14 bases between the two germline ends. Germline V gives CDR1 MGHDK, CDR2 SYGVNS. This CDR3 contains 15 residues. The CDR3 sequence is CASSESWTVGEKLFF. The CDR3, as DNA: TGTGCCAGCAGTGAATCTTGGACAGTTGGAGAAAAACTGTTTTTT. Full variable domain (remainder filled in from reference TRBV25-1 and TRBJ1-4): EADIYQTPRYLVIGTGKKITLECSQTMGHDKMYWYQQDPGMELHLIHYSYGVNSTEKGDLSSESTVSRIRTEHFPLTLESARPSHTSQYLCASSESWTVGEKLFFGSGTQLSVL.

The chain joins TRBV7-8 to TRBJ2-2; TRBD1 might be the D (5 bases). CDR1 is SGHVS and CDR2 is FQNEAQ in the germline V gene. Trimming cost V 0 bases and J 7 bases, with 12 bases left between them. The CDR3 has 15 amino acids. The CDR3 loop reads CASSLAGVLGGELFF. In DNA form, the CDR3 reads TGTGCCAGCAGCTTAGCAGGGGTCCTTGGCGGGGAGCTGTTTTTT.

The rearrangement joins TRBV28 to TRBJ1-5, with D maybe TRBD1 (6 bases). The CDR3 is made up of 14 amino acids. V was trimmed by 11 bases and J by 7 bases, leaving 21 bases between them. Germline V CDR1 and CDR2: MDHEN, SYDVKM. The CDR3 is CAGGGGGGLQPQHF. CDR3 nucleotide sequence: TGTGCCGGGGGGGGCGGTGGAGGGTTGCAGCCCCAGCATTTT.

The chain combines TRBV5-1 with TRBJ2-5; TRBD2 is a possible D gene (5 bases). The CDR3 is made up of 15 amino acids. CDR1 is SGHRS, CDR2 YFSETQ, per germline. Between the trimmed V and J ends, which lost 1 base and 1 base, there was a span of 11 bases. Written as DNA, the CDR3 is TGCGCCAGCAGCTTGTCGGGGTCGAGCCAAGAGACCCAGTACTTC. Its translation is CASSLSGSSQETQYF.

The V gene is TRBV6-4, the J gene TRBJ1-1; TRBD1 matches at 9 bases. This CDR3 spans 13 amino acids. The J segment lost 4 bases and the V segment lost 6 bases, leaving 3 bases of the junction unmatched. Germline CDR1 and CDR2: MRHNA and SNTAGT. The CDR3 is CASRGQGSTEAFF. The CDR3 nucleotides read TGTGCCAGCAGGGGACAGGGTTCCACTGAAGCTTTCTTT.

The V gene is TRBV5-5, the J gene TRBJ2-7; TRBD2 matches at 14 bases. V shed 5 bases, J shed 5 bases, and the junction held 9 bases outside the gene matches. In germline, CDR1 is SGHKS, CDR2 YYEKEE (reference sequence). The CDR3 loop spans 16 amino acids. The DNA for the CDR3 is TGTGCCAGCAGGAAACAACCGGGACTAGCGGGAGACGAGCAGTACTTC. It yields the protein CASRKQPGLAGDEQYF.

The chain couples TRBV6-5 to TRBJ1-4; D is unresolved. The CDR3 extends over 11 amino acids. V gave up 8 bases and J gave up 6 bases, with 7 bases separating them. Germline CDR1 and CDR2: MNHEY and SVGAGI. The DNA for the CDR3 is TGTGCCAGCCGCCGGGATGAAAAACTGTTTTTT. Its translation is CASRRDEKLFF.

The V gene is TRBV27, the J gene TRBJ2-1; D uncertain. V was trimmed by 2 bases and J by 2 bases, leaving 7 bases between them. Germline V gene sequence: CDR1 MNHEY, CDR2 SMNVEV (reference sequence). The CDR3 sequence is 14 residues long. The CDR3 nucleotides read TGTGCCAGCAGTTTAACAGCTCCCTACAATGAGCAGTTCTTC. It specifies CASSLTAPYNEQFF.

This chain links TRBV7-9 with TRBJ2-7; 7 bases agree with TRBD2. Germline loops: CDR1 SEHNR, CDR2 FQNEAQ (reference sequence). CDR3 length: 15 residues. The ends lost 1 base at V and 2 bases at J; junction bases unmatched: 5. CDR3 loop: CASSLVSGLTYEQYF. The CDR3 DNA reads TGTGCCAGCAGCTTAGTTAGCGGGCTTACCTACGAGCAGTACTTC.

This chain links TRBV18 with TRBJ2-1; TRBD2 might be the D (6 bases). The CDR3 is made up of 13 amino acids. Trimming cost V 5 bases and J 5 bases, with 10 bases left between them. Germline V lookup: CDR1 KGHSH, CDR2 LQKENI. The DNA of the CDR3 is TGTGCCAGCTCAGTGAAGCGGGACAATGAGCAGTTCTTC. This sequence encodes CASSVKRDNEQFF.

The CDR3 loop is CASSLSPREREILNEQFF. As DNA, the CDR3 is TGTGCCAGCAGTTTATCGCCCAGGGAGCGGGAGATTCTTAATGAGCAGTTCTTC. J is TRBJ2-1 and V is TRBV27; 8 bases match TRBD2. From germline, CDR1 is MNHEY and CDR2 SMNVEV (reference sequence). The CDR3 runs to 18 residues. Unmatched junction bases numbered 14, after V lost 0 bases and J lost 7 bases.

V is TRBV7-2 and J is TRBJ2-5; tentatively, D is TRBD2 (7 bases). The germline gives CDR1 SGHTA, CDR2 FQGNSA. CDR3 length: 14 residues. Trimming took 7 bases from V and 1 from J, leaving 13 bases between them. CDR3 amino acids: CASNGGGGQETQYF. CDR3 nucleotide sequence: TGTGCCAGCAACGGAGGGGGGGGCCAAGAGACCCAGTACTTC.

This clone was recorded once. The V and J genes are TRBV5-4 and TRBJ1-1; D is possibly TRBD1 (5 bases). The CDR3 runs to 16 residues. Germline V lookup: CDR1 SGHNT, CDR2 YYREEE (reference sequence). V dropped 4 bases and J dropped 2 bases, with 18 bases sitting between them. CDR3 DNA sequence: TGTGCCAGCAGCCCCAACCCGACAGCGTTTAACACTGAAGCTTTCTTT. Translating it yields CASSPNPTAFNTEAFF.

The chain couples TRBV30 to TRBJ1-1, with a possible D match to TRBD1 (6 bases). Looked up from germline, CDR1 is GTSNPN and CDR2 is SVGIG (reference sequence). This CDR3 contains 14 residues. The V end was cut by 4 bases, the J end by 1 base, with 13 bases between. In DNA form, the CDR3 reads TGTGCCTGGACCCCTGGGACACCGAACACTGAAGCTTTCTTT. This encodes CAWTPGTPNTEAFF.

The chain couples TRBV19 to TRBJ1-2, with 7 bases that match TRBD1. J lost 4 bases, V lost 10 bases, and 15 bases had no gene match. There are 15 residues in the CDR3. The germline gives CDR1 LNHDA, CDR2 SQIVND (reference sequence). CDR3 nucleotide sequence: TGTGCCACCAGTATTAAACCAGGGGGAGCCTATGGCTACACCTTC. Translated, it gives CATSIKPGGAYGYTF.